The sequence of this T cell receptor beta chain was determined in a study of OX40 agonist ivuxolimab in advanced cancers. The CDR3 covers 15 residues. In germline, CDR1 is SNHLY, CDR2 FYNNEI. V shed 6 bases and J 4 bases; nucleotides not matched to a gene: 5. Measured with immunoSEQ multiplex PCR; TCRdb has only the in-frame clones, and not every one. The sample includes about 38,000 clones, around four fifths of them seen just once. The receptor was derived from an adult with an advanced solid tumor such as melanoma, head and neck, liver or kidney cancer. This material consisted of CD4+ or CD8+ T cells sorted from blood, taken in a trial of the OX40 agonist ivuxolimab. The chain carries TRBV2 and TRBJ2-2; 10 bases map to TRBD1. The CDR3 coding sequence is TGTGCCAGCAGCCGGGACAGGGGTGCCACCGGGGAGCTGTTTTTT. It specifies CASSRDRGATGELFF.